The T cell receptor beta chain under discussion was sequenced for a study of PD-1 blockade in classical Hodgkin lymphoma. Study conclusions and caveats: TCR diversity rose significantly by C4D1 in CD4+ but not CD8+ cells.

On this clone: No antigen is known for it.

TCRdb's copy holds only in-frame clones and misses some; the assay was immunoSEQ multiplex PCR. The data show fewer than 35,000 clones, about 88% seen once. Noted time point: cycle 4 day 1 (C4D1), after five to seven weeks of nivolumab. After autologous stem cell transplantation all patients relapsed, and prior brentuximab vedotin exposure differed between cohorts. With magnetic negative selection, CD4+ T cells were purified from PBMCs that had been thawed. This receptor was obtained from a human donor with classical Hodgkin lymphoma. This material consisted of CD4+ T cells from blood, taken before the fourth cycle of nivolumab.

CDR3 sequence (DNA): TGCGCCAGCAGCCCAGCATACAGCTCCTATAATTCACCCCTCCACTTT. Amino acid sequence: CASSPAYSSYNSPLHF. The chain carries TRBV5-1 and TRBJ1-6; D gene ambiguous. V lost 4 bases and J lost 0, with 11 bases in between. CDR3 length: 16 residues. The germline V gene encodes CDR1 SGHRS and CDR2 YFSETQ.